One T cell receptor (beta chain) is described in this entry. Its antigen is currently unknown. These data are taken from a study of beta chain features in type 1 diabetes. Reverse transcription of all isolated RNA meant that expressed TCRB transcripts were sequenced. Each sample of naive, central memory or regulatory T cells had, on average, around 3.5 million reads. The protocol was immunoSEQ multiplex PCR, while the TCRdb copy is restricted to in-frame clones and leaves out a portion. The repertoire holds over 650,000 clones, with over 12% as singletons. Study outcomes and limitations: Across all four CD4+ subsets, people with type 1 diabetes showed modestly shorter TCRB CDR3s.

V was clipped by 5 bases and J by 0 bases, with 8 bases between them. Germline CDR1 reads KGHSH; CDR2 reads LQKENI. CDR3 length equals 14 residues. The receptor comes from a man aged 18 to 30 with type 1 diabetes. Sequencing was performed on naive CD4+ T cells from blood. The chain combines TRBV18 with TRBJ1-5; D gene ambiguous. CDR3 bases: TGTGCCAGCTCAGCCACGTCTAGCAATCAGCCCCAGCATTTT. It specifies CASSATSSNQPQHF.